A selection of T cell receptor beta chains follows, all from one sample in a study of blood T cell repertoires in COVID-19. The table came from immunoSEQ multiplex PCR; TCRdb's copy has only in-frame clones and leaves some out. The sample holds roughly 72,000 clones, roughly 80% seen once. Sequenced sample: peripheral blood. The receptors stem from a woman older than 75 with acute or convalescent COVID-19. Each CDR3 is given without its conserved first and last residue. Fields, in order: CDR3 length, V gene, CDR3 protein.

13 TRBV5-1 ASSLVWRGGETQY
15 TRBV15 ATSRVVLISSTDTQY
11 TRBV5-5 ASSFRQSYEQY
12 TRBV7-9 ASSLETGSSGYT
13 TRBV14 ASSFTGGFAGELF
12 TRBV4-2 ASSQDQGVYGYT
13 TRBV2 ASTSMDRGQETQY
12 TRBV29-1 SVEGGTSYYGYT
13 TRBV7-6 ASSLGAGWDTEAF
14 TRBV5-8 ASSKELGQNNQPQH
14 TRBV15 ATSREGWDSKEKLF
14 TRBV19 ASSITTGVSNQPQH
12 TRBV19 ASTIAGRNTEAF
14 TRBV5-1 ASSSGLAGLTDTQY
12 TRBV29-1 SVEDSWVSETQY
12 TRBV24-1 ATSAGGRNQPQH
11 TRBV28 ATGGSLSYEQY
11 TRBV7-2 ASSRGGDYGYT
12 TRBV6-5 ASSYSSSRGTQY
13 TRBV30 AGRGQAGPGTEAF
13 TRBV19 ASTPRRDRNTEAF
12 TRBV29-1 SVEGQTGPGGYT
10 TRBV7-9 ATITGGNEQF
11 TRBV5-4 ASSLGHRYEQY
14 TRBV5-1 ASSLVLAGSYNEQF
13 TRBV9 ASSVAGGDNSPLH
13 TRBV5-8 ASSGGTGDPYGYT
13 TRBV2 ASSDFGGSPYEQY
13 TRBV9 ASSVRLAGVYEQY
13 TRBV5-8 ASSFQGGGGEKLF
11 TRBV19 ASSTSGPGTQY
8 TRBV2 ASRVGTQY
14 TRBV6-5 ASSFATGTGGSEAF
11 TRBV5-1 ASSLVGNYGYT
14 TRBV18 ASSPLAGDSGNTIY
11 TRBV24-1 ATNTWETDTQY
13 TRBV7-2 ASSPRSGAPYEQY
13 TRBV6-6 ASSYRTGIYNEQF
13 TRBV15 ATSRDFRDSQPQH
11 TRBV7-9 ASSSTSYNEQF
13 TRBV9 ASSAQGKGHTEAF
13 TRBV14 ASSQDLLPTDTQY
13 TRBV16 ASTYGGMSNQPQH
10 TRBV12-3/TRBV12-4 ASGSANEKLF
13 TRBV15 ATSISSGGYNEQF
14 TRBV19 ASSIKGDRGRQPQH